These 14 T cell receptor beta chains share one sample of origin, sequenced in a study of blood T cell repertoires in COVID-19. This table comes from immunoSEQ multiplex PCR, and its TCRdb copy is limited to in-frame clones, with some not included. Here the sample spans 90,000 to 120,000 clones, just over 90% being singletons. Sequencing was done on a sample of peripheral blood. Receptors originate from a woman younger than 45 with acute or convalescent COVID-19.

This chain joins TRBV27 and TRBJ2-5, with 12 bases aligning to TRBD2. CDR3 length equals 14 residues. Looked up from germline, CDR1 is MNHEY and CDR2 is SMNVEV (reference sequence). Trimming took 5 bases from V and 5 from J; bases not matched to a gene: 3. CDR3 residues: CASSPSGRAETQYF. CDR3 nucleotide sequence: TGTGCCAGCAGTCCTAGCGGGAGGGCCGAGACCCAGTACTTC.

This clone came up a few times. The chain couples TRBV4-1 to TRBJ1-5, with TRBD1 matching 9 bases. Germline lookup yields CDR1 MGHRA and CDR2 YSYEKL. The trim removed 4 bases at V and 2 bases at J, leaving 9 bases unmatched. This CDR3 is built from 17 residues. The CDR3 spells CASSREQGAKGNQPQHF. Here the CDR3 DNA reads TGCGCCAGCAGCCGGGAACAGGGGGCGAAGGGCAATCAGCCCCAGCATTTT.

The rearrangement joins TRBV3-1 (or the pseudogene TRBV3-2) to TRBJ2-7; 10 bases fit TRBD2. The germline gives CDR1 LGHDT, CDR2 YNNKEL (reference sequence). The CDR3 has 15 residues. Trimming took 3 bases from V and 3 from J; bases not matched to a gene: 5. Here the CDR3 DNA reads TGTGCCAGCAGCCACAGTAGCGGGGGGCTCTACGAGCAGTACTTC. Protein sequence: CASSHSSGGLYEQYF.

The genes are TRBV4-3 and TRBJ1-6; 7 bases are a match to TRBD1. Germline trimming cut 0 bases from V and 10 bases from J; bases unmatched to any gene: 6. Germline V CDR1 and CDR2: LGHNA, YSLEER. The CDR3 length is 15 residues. CDR3 sequence: CASSQERDSRSPLHF. CDR3 sequence (DNA): TGCGCCAGCAGCCAAGAACGGGACAGCAGGTCACCCCTCCACTTT.

The J gene is TRBJ1-5, the V gene TRBV27; D call uncertain. V was trimmed by 1 base and J by 0 bases, leaving 7 bases between them. Germline CDR1 and CDR2: MNHEY and SMNVEV (reference sequence). This CDR3 is 15 amino acids long. The CDR3 DNA is TGTGCCAGCAGTTTATTAGCAGTTAGCAATCAGCCCCAGCATTTT. Its translation is CASSLLAVSNQPQHF.

V is TRBV19 and J is TRBJ1-4; tentatively, D is TRBD1 (6 bases). The CDR3 is made up of 17 amino acids. V shed 5 bases and J shed 0 bases, with 16 bases lying between them. Germline lookup yields CDR1 LNHDA and CDR2 SQIVND (reference sequence). The CDR3 DNA sequence: TGTGCCAGTAGTCGACCCGGGGACACTGCAACTAATGAAAAACTGTTTTTT. It translates to CASSRPGDTATNEKLFF.

This clone was counted a single time. The rearrangement joins TRBV27 to TRBJ1-1; 9 positions match TRBD1. J was trimmed by 3 bases and V by 0 bases; bases with no gene match: 8. CDR1 MNHEY and CDR2 SMNVEV come from the germline V gene (reference sequence). The CDR3 is made up of 17 amino acids. CDR3 amino acids: CASSLSSLRDRDTEAFF. As DNA, the CDR3 is TGTGCCAGCAGTTTATCAAGTTTGCGGGACAGGGACACTGAAGCTTTCTTT.

This clone has a single count. The gene calls are TRBV7-8 and TRBJ1-1, with TRBD1 as a possible D gene (6 bases). Germline loops: CDR1 SGHVS, CDR2 FQNEAQ. The CDR3 loop spans 13 amino acids. Trimming removed 5 bases at V and 1 base at J, with 8 bases between. This CDR3 reads CASSTDRNTEAFF. CDR3 in DNA: TGTGCCAGCAGCACGGACAGGAACACTGAAGCTTTCTTT.

The chain couples TRBV19 to TRBJ2-5, with D possibly TRBD2 on 7 matching bases. Trimming shortened V by 3 bases and J by 5 bases, and 13 bases separated the two germline ends. There are 14 residues in the CDR3. Germline-derived CDR1 and CDR2 are LNHDA and SQIVND (reference sequence). The DNA of the CDR3 is TGTGCCAGTAGTATGCGGGGGCGAAGTGAGACCCAGTACTTC. Amino acids: CASSMRGRSETQYF.

The rearrangement links TRBV19 to TRBJ1-6; D uncertain. The CDR3 has 13 residues. Trimming pared 7 bases from V and 2 bases from J, leaving 6 bases between. Germline values: CDR1 LNHDA, CDR2 SQIVND (reference sequence). CDR3 DNA: TGTGCCAGTACCAGGACCTATAATTCACCCCTCCACTTT. This translates into CASTRTYNSPLHF.

The chain couples TRBV7-8 to TRBJ1-3, with D uncertain. The CDR3 is made up of 16 amino acids. Trimming cost V 3 bases and J 0 bases, with 12 bases left between them. Germline loops: CDR1 SGHVS, CDR2 FQNEAQ. CDR3 coding DNA: TGTGCCAGCAGCTTCGGAACAGCTAACTCTGGAAACACCATATATTTT. This codes for CASSFGTANSGNTIYF. Together with reference TRBV7-8 and TRBJ1-3, the CDR3 gives the full variable domain: GAGVSQSPRYKVAKRGQDVALRCDPISGHVSLFWYQQALGQGPEFLTYFQNEAQLDKSGLPSDRFFAERPEGSVSTLKIQRTQQEDSAVYLCASSFGTANSGNTIYFGEGSWLTVV.

The chain's CDR3 is CASGSHDRGLYEQYF. The CDR3 coding sequence is TGTGCTAGTGGTTCCCATGACAGGGGTCTCTACGAGCAGTACTTC. The V and J genes are TRBV12-5 and TRBJ2-7; 8 bases fit TRBD1. Trimming at V came to 4 bases and at J to 3 bases, leaving 8 bases not matched to a gene. The CDR3 is 15 amino acids. Germline values: CDR1 LGHNT, CDR2 FRNRAP.

This chain joins TRBV15 and TRBJ1-6; perhaps TRBD1 as D (5 bases). Germline V gene lookup returns CDR1 LNHNV and CDR2 YYDKDF (reference sequence). CDR3 length: 16 amino acids. With 0 bases removed from V and 6 bases from J, the gap between germline ends came to 12 bases. The CDR3 loop reads CATSREEGFGNSPLHF. The CDR3 DNA reads as TGTGCCACCAGCAGAGAGGAGGGGTTTGGTAATTCACCCCTCCACTTT.

The J gene is TRBJ2-1, the V gene TRBV28; 7 nucleotides match TRBD1. The CDR3 is made up of 19 amino acids. Trimming at V came to 2 bases and at J to 7 bases, leaving 20 bases not matched to a gene. In germline, CDR1 is MDHEN, CDR2 SYDVKM. CDR3 in amino acids: CASSLPRQGVSPLGNEQFF. CDR3 sequence (DNA): TGTGCCAGCAGTTTACCCCGACAGGGAGTGTCCCCTTTGGGGAATGAGCAGTTCTTC. Filled out from reference TRBV28 and TRBJ2-1, the complete variable domain reads DVKVTQSSRYLVKRTGEKVFLECVQDMDHENMFWYRQDPGLGLRLIYFSYDVKMKEKGDIPEGYSVSREKKERFSLILESASTNQTSMYLCASSLPRQGVSPLGNEQFFGPGTRLTVL.